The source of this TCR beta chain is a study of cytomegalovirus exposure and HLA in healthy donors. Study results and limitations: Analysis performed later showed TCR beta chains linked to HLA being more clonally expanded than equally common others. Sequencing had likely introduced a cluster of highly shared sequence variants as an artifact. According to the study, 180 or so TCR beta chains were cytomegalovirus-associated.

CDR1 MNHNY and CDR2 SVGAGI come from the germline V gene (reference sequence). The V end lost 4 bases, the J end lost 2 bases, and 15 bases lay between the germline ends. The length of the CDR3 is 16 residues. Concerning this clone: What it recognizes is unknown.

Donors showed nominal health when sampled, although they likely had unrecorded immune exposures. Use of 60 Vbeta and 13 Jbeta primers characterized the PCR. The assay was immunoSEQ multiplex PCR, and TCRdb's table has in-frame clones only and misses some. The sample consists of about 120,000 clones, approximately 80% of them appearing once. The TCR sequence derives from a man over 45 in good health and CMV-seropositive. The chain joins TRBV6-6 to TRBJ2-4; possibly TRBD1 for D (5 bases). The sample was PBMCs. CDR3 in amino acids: CASSLTVRSPKNIQYF. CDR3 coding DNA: TGTGCCAGCAGTTTGACAGTCCGGAGCCCCAAAAACATTCAGTACTTC.